This TCR beta chain was obtained from a study of T-cell reconstitution after alpha-beta-depleted transplantation in children. Germline loops: CDR1 MNHNS, CDR2 SASEGT. Trimming took 5 bases from V and 12 from J; bases not matched to a gene: 7. CDR3 length equals 14 residues. Unique molecular identifiers were incorporated into the prepared TCRbeta library. TCRdb recomputed calls from the PCR reads with MiXCR, one row per CDR3 protein. The sample records about 540,000 distinct CDR3 sequences, 18% being singletons. The J gene is TRBJ2-1, the V gene TRBV6-1; the match to TRBD2 covers 13 bases. This TCR derives from a human donor who donated a stem cell graft to a child with acute lymphoblastic leukemia. This sample comprised PBMCs from the stem cell graft donor, obtained from the stem cell graft. The DNA for the CDR3 is TGTGCCAGCAGTCAGGGGGGACTAGCGGGGCCGCAGTTCTTC. It encodes CASSQGGLAGPQFF.